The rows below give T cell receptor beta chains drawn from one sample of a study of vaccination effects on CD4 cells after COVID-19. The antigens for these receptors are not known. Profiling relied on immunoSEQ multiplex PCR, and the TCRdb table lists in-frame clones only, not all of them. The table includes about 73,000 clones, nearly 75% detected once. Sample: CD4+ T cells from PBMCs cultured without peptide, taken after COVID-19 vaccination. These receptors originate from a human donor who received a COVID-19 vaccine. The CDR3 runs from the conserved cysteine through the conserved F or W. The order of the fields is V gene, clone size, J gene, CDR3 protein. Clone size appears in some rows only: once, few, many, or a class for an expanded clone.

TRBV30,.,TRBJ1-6,CAWKERGYNSPLHF
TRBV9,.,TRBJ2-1,CASSVGFGGGNEQFF
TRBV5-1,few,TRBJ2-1,CASTLLGYNEQFF
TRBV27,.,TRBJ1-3,CASSLAGGGNTIYF
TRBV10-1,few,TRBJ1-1,CASRGQGAVNTEAFF
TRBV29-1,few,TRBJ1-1,CSVSGGPQGESEAFF
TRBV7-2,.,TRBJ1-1,CASSPGRGNTEAFF
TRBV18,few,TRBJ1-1,CASSPPVRGEAFF
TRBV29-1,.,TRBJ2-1,CSVEGSGWLVVHEQFF
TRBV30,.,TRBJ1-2,CAWRRGGNYGYTF
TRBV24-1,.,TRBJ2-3,CATSVSDTQYF
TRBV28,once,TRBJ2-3,CARVPTLKREDTDTQYF
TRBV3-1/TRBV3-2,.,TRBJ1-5,CASSQGTGATAQHF
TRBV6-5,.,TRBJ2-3,CASKSGGAGTDTQYF
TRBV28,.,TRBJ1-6,CASSFQFGGGSPLHF
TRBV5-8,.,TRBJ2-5,CASPRGLGLAGGVQETQYF
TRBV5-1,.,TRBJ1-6,CASSFELTGTNSPLHF
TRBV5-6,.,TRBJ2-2,CASSLSHTGELFF
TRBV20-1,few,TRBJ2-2,CSASQLQGTGELFF
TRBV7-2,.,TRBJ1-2,CASSLDGLYGYTF
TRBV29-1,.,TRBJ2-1,CSVVGQGVYNEQFF
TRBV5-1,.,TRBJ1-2,CASSLQGELDYTF
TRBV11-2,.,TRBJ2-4,CASSRGQGGAKNIQYF
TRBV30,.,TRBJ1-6,CACRSHGNSPLHF
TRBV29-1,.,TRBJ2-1,CSALRDRGLNEQFF
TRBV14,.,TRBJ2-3,CASRMAGGADTQYF
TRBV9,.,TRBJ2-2,CASSVELAVNTGELFF
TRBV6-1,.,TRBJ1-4,CASSDTGGEEKLFF
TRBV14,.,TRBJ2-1,CASSAPGGVYNEQFF
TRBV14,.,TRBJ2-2,CASSQVHGNTGELFF
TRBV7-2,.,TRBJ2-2,CASSSRVTGELFF
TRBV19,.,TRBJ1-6,CASKAGSYNSPLHF
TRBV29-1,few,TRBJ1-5,CSVVSPESNQPQHF
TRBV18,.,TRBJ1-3,CASSPQLGGNTIYF